A single sample is the source of the 17 T cell receptor beta chains below, sequenced in a study of cytomegalovirus exposure and HLA in healthy donors. 13 Jbeta primers and 60 Vbeta primers were used for the PCR. The assay was immunoSEQ multiplex PCR, and TCRdb's table has in-frame clones only and misses some. The sample has some 170,000 clones; approximately 90% are singletons. Sequencing input: PBMCs. The receptors shown here come from a woman aged 30 to 39 in good health and CMV-seronegative.

Regarding this clone: An end of the junction differs from the germline gene, which may be a read error. The rearrangement joins TRBV28 to TRBJ1-5, with D hard to call. The CDR3 is 13 residues long. Germline V gene lookup returns CDR1 MDHEN and CDR2 SYDVKM. The CDR3 DNA reads TGTGCCAGCAGTTTATCAGGAAATCAGCTCCAGCATTTT. Its translation is CASSLSGNQLQHF.

The rearrangement uses TRBV5-4 and TRBJ1-1; 8 bases map to TRBD1. This CDR3 contains 17 residues. The V segment lost 4 bases and the J segment 0 bases; nucleotides outside the gene matches: 11. The V gene's germline CDR1 is SGHNT and CDR2 YYREEE (reference sequence). The CDR3 sequence is CASSHPGQGLMNTEAFF. DNA for the CDR3: TGTGCCAGCAGCCACCCCGGACAGGGCCTTATGAACACTGAAGCTTTCTTT.

The chain couples TRBV29-1 to TRBJ2-5; weak D call: TRBD1 (5 bases). V gave up 7 bases and J gave up 5 bases, with 20 bases separating them. Germline V gene sequence: CDR1 SQVTM, CDR2 ANQGSEA. The CDR3 length is 14 residues. The CDR3 DNA sequence: TGCAGCGGTGCCCTGGGGCGTATGGGGGAGACCCAGTACTTC. Translating gives CSGALGRMGETQYF.

The chain combines TRBV6-5 with TRBJ2-1, with D perhaps matching TRBD1 (5 bases). CDR1 MNHEY and CDR2 SVGAGI come from the germline V gene. This CDR3 has 16 amino acids. Trimming cost V 0 bases and J 2 bases, with 11 bases left between them. The CDR3 protein is CASSYSGQGPYNEQFF. The DNA of the CDR3 is TGTGCCAGCAGTTACTCGGGTCAGGGCCCCTACAATGAGCAGTTCTTC.

There are a few counts of this clone. The rearrangement uses TRBV6-6 and TRBJ2-7, with D perhaps TRBD2 (6 bases). CDR3 size: 13 residues. V was cut by 2 bases and J by 1 base, with 6 bases left in between. Germline-derived CDR1 and CDR2 are MNHNY and SVGAGI (reference sequence). CDR3 DNA: TGTGCCAGCAGTTACGGGGGGTCCTACGAGCAGTACTTC. This translates into CASSYGGSYEQYF.

The chain combines TRBV5-1 with TRBJ2-7, with TRBD1 identical over 10 bases. The germline V gene encodes CDR1 SGHRS and CDR2 YFSETQ. The CDR3 is made up of 15 amino acids. Losses at the gene ends were 4 bases for V and 1 base for J; bases not matched to a gene: 5. The DNA of the CDR3 is TGCGCCAGCAGCAAAGGACAGGGGGTTTCCTACGAGCAGTACTTC. Translation: CASSKGQGVSYEQYF.

The chain has TRBV10-2 and TRBJ2-7; TRBD1 aligns across 7 bases. The germline gives CDR1 WSHSY, CDR2 SAAADI. The CDR3 runs 12 residues. V trimming: 8 bases; J trimming: 4 bases; junction bases outside the gene matches: 5. The CDR3 reads CASQDRAYEQYF. CDR3 bases: TGCGCCAGCCAAGACAGGGCTTACGAGCAGTACTTC.

The chain combines TRBV29-1 with TRBJ2-7, with unresolved D. V gave up 0 bases and J gave up 5 bases, with 11 bases separating them. Germline V CDR1 and CDR2: SQVTM, ANQGSEA. This CDR3 has 13 residues. The CDR3 reads CSVEDAESDEQYF. The CDR3 DNA follows: TGCAGCGTTGAAGATGCGGAATCGGACGAGCAGTACTTC.

The chain links TRBV27 to TRBJ1-1, with D unclear. Trimming stripped 5 bases from V and 9 bases from J, with 16 bases between. This CDR3 is built from 13 residues. Germline assignment: CDR1 MNHEY and CDR2 SMNVEV (reference sequence). For the CDR3, the DNA is TGTGCCAGCAGTCGTGACGGAGGTGTGCAAGCTTTCTTT. As protein: CASSRDGGVQAFF.

This chain connects TRBV28 to TRBJ1-4; 7 bases map to TRBD1. Germline V gene lookup returns CDR1 MDHEN and CDR2 SYDVKM. This CDR3 contains 15 residues. Losses at the gene ends were 5 bases for V and 5 bases for J; bases not matched to a gene: 8. The CDR3 region has the DNA TGTGCCAGCAGTGTCGCCAGGGGGAGGAATGAAAAACTGTTTTTT. Its protein is CASSVARGRNEKLFF. Full variable domain (missing parts from reference TRBV28 and TRBJ1-4): DVKVTQSSRYLVKRTGEKVFLECVQDMDHENMFWYRQDPGLGLRLIYFSYDVKMKEKGDIPEGYSVSREKKERFSLILESASTNQTSMYLCASSVARGRNEKLFFGSGTQLSVL.

J is TRBJ2-3 and V is TRBV5-1; 7 bases line up with TRBD1. The CDR3 runs to 16 residues. Germline trimming cut 4 bases from V and 6 bases from J; bases unmatched to any gene: 14. CDR1 and CDR2 from the germline V gene are SGHRS and YFSETQ. The CDR3 is CASSVPRDGDSDTQYF. The CDR3 DNA reads TGCGCCAGCAGCGTTCCCCGGGACGGGGACAGTGATACGCAGTATTTT.

This clone was counted once. The J gene is TRBJ2-5, the V gene TRBV29-1; tentatively, D is TRBD1 (7 bases). The J call is uncertain, as TRBJ2-7 better fits the DNA end. Per the germline V gene, CDR1 is SQVTM and CDR2 is ANQGSEA. CDR3 length: 13 amino acids. Written as DNA, the CDR3 is TGCAGCGTTGAAGATCGGCAGGGGGGCGAGCAGTACTTC. Protein: CSVEDRQGGEQYF.

J is TRBJ2-3 and V is TRBV10-3, with D possibly TRBD2 on 5 matching bases. Germline lookup yields CDR1 ENHRY and CDR2 SYGVKD. V lost 8 bases and J lost 9, with 12 bases in between. The CDR3 contains 11 residues. The CDR3 DNA reads TGTGCCATCGGACCTTCTAGCACGCAGTATTTT. It encodes CAIGPSSTQYF.

This clone has a single count. The J gene is TRBJ1-2, the V gene TRBV4-3; D gene uncertain. The V and J ends lost 0 bases and 5 bases respectively, with 16 bases between them. The CDR3 sequence is 16 residues long. Germline V lookup: CDR1 LGHNA, CDR2 YSLEER. The CDR3, as DNA: TGCGCCAGCAGCCAAGATCCGAGGGTAGGGTCTTATGGCTACACCTTC. Protein: CASSQDPRVGSYGYTF.

This sequence joins TRBV28 and TRBJ1-1, with D possibly matching TRBD1 (5 bases). The CDR3 runs 13 residues. CDR1 is MDHEN and CDR2 is SYDVKM in the germline V gene. V lost 6 bases to trimming and J lost 5 bases, with 13 bases between them. The CDR3: CASSLQGGTEAFF. The CDR3 DNA reads TGTGCCAGCAGCCTCCAGGGTGGTACTGAAGCTTTCTTT.

The chain joins TRBV28 to TRBJ1-1, with 10 bases fitting TRBD1. Losses at the gene ends were 1 base for V and 1 base for J; bases not matched to a gene: 3. Germline-derived CDR1 and CDR2 are MDHEN and SYDVKM. CDR3 length: 16 residues. As DNA, the CDR3 is TGTGCCAGCAGTTTATCGGGACAGGGGAGGAACACTGAAGCTTTCTTT. Protein product: CASSLSGQGRNTEAFF.

The CDR3 is CASTGVGSLAYEQYF. In nucleotides, the CDR3 is TGTGCCAGCACGGGGGTCGGGAGTCTCGCCTACGAGCAGTACTTC. The chain combines TRBV28 with TRBJ2-7, with D tentatively TRBD2 (6 bases). This CDR3 comprises 15 residues. Looked up from germline, CDR1 is MDHEN and CDR2 is SYDVKM. The V end lost 7 bases, the J end lost 2 bases, and 18 bases lay between the germline ends.